The T cell receptor beta chain under discussion was sequenced for a study of control samples from healthy donors and cancer patients. V was trimmed by 0 bases and J by 1 base, leaving 9 bases between them. This CDR3 is built from 15 residues. Germline CDR1 and CDR2: LGHNA and YSLEER. Using immunoSEQ multiplex PCR, the repertoire was profiled, and TCRdb retains in-frame clones only, with some absent. This table holds about 98,000 clones, 92% found once. This sequence originates from a woman younger than 35 in good health. Sequencing input: blood. The chain uses TRBV4-3 and TRBJ1-1; D call uncertain. This CDR3 is CASSQDPGKNTEAFF. CDR3 DNA: TGCGCCAGCAGCCAAGATCCTGGGAAGAACACTGAAGCTTTCTTT.